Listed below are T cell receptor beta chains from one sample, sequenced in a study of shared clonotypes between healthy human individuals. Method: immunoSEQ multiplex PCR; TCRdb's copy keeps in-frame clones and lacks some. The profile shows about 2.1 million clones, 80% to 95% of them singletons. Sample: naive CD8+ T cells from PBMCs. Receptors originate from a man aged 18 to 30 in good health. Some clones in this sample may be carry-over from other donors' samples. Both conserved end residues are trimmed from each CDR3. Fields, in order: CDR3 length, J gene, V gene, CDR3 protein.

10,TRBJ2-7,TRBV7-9,ASSFPSSGQY
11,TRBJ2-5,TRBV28,ATDSGGWETQY
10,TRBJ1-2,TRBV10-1,AKTGTSYGYT
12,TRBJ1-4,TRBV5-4,ASSLDLANEKLF
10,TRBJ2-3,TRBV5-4,ASRAPPDTQY
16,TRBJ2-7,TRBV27,ASSPQGQGLYGPREQY
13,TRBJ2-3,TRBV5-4,ASSLVRGSTDTQY
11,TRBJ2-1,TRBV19,ASSIMSYNEQF
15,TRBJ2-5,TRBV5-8,ASRLRFGQVGEETQY
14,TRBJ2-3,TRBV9,ASTRTPGSGVDTQY
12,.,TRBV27,ASSSWDRPYEQY
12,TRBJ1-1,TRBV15,ATSAGQGGPEAF
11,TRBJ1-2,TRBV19,ASGTGGNYGYT
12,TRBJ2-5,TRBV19,ASSIDHGGETQY
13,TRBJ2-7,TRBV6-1,ASSDRDGASYEQY
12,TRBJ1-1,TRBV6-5,ASSYSQRNTEAF
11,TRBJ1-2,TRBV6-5,ASSQQGGDGYT
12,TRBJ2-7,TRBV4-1,ASSLNAGPYEQY
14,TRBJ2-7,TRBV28,ASSLWSGGSIHEQY
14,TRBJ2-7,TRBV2,ASSEAATAISYEQY
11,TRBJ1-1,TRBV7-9,ASSPLWGTEAF
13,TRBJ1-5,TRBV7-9,ASSLAGASSEPQH
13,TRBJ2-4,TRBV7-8,ASSTVSLAKNIQY
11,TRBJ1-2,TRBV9,ASSVGGDYGYT
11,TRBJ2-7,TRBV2,ASLQGRSYEQY
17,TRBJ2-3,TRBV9,ASSTPLRDYYSSTDTQY
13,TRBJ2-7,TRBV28,ASSLVPDRNYEQY
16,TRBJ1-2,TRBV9,ASSVVSRHPSLTRGYT
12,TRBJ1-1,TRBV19,ASTQGIAGSEAF
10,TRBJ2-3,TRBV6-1,ASLPPADTQY
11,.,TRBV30,AWTSGSAYEQY
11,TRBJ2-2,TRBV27,ASSPRTGSQLF
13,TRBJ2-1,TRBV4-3,ASSQSVWNGNEQF
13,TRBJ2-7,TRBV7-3,ASSPEGSGLYEQY
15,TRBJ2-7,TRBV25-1,ASSEYSSGAYSYEQY
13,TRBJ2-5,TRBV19,ASSIGTGTGETQY
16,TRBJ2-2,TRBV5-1,ASSFGEQGSLNTGELF
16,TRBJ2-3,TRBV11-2,ASTDLPVLALSTDTQY
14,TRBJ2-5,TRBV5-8,ASILRQWSRRETQY
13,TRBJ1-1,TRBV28,ASSFLEAMNTEAF
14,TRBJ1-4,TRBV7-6,ASSSLWGGSHEKLF
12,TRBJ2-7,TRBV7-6,ASSLVRGAREQY
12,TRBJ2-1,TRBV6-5,ASSSSGPYNEQF
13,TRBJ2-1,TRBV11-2,ASSFHQGAYNEQF
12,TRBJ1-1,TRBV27,ASSRTTENTEAF
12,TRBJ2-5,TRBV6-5,ASSQTTEQETQY
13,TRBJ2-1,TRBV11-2,ASSLVHSSYNEQF
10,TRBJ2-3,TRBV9,ASSVGADTQY
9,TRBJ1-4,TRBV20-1,SARIDEKLF
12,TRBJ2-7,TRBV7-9,ASSLVGLNYEQY
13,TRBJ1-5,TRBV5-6,ASSWSRWGNQPQH
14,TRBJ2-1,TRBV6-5,ASSYAGTSGSVEQF
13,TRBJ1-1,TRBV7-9,ASSPTRGSNTEAF